A single sample gave rise to the 8 T cell receptor beta chains below, sequenced in a study of OX40 agonist ivuxolimab in advanced cancers. Measured with immunoSEQ multiplex PCR; TCRdb has only the in-frame clones, and not every one. The data show about 80,000 clones, approximately 88% seen once. The material was CD4+ or CD8+ T cells sorted from blood, obtained in a trial of the OX40 agonist ivuxolimab. The receptors were sampled from an adult with an advanced solid tumor such as melanoma, head and neck, liver or kidney cancer.

The chain has TRBV6-5 and TRBJ1-1; unclear D gene. The CDR3 contains 13 residues. Germline CDR1 is MNHEY and CDR2 is SVGAGI. The ends were cut back, 2 bases at V and 4 bases at J, with 8 bases in the middle. The CDR3 loop reads CASSYGGSTEAFF. The DNA for the CDR3 is TGTGCCAGCAGTTACGGCGGATCCACTGAAGCTTTCTTT.

The chain links TRBV7-9 to TRBJ2-7, with 11 bases lining up with TRBD2. With V trimmed by 5 bases and J by 6 bases, 9 bases remained unmatched. CDR3 length: 15 amino acids. CDR1 and CDR2 from the germline V gene are SEHNR and FQNEAQ (reference sequence). The CDR3 DNA follows: TGTGCCAGCAGCCCACAGCCACTAGCGGGAGTCGAGCAGTACTTC. Translated: CASSPQPLAGVEQYF.

This clone showed up just a few times. The rearrangement links TRBV21-1 to TRBJ2-3; TRBD2 is taken as the D call from the table, unchecked against the DNA. TRBV21-1 is a recognized pseudogene. The CDR3 spans 17 residues. The CDR3 DNA reads as TGTGCCAGCAGCAAATACCCCCGGGATAAGCCCACAGATACGCAGTATTTT. Translation: CASSKYPRDKPTDTQYF.

With regard to this clone: A junction boundary mismatches the germline segment, possibly from a read error. The chain couples TRBV2 to TRBJ2-5, with D unclear. Germline V CDR1 and CDR2: SNHLY, FYNNEI. The CDR3 consists of 13 residues. CDR3: CAGSEWQWETQYF. The CDR3 coding sequence is TGTGCCGGCAGTGAATGGCAATGGGAGACCCAGTACTTC.

The chain has TRBV5-4 and TRBJ2-7, with TRBD1 identical over 7 bases. With V trimmed by 4 bases and J by 7 bases, 11 bases remained unmatched. From germline, CDR1 is SGHNT and CDR2 YYREEE (reference sequence). This CDR3 is 14 amino acids long. CDR3 nucleotides: TGTGCCAGCAGCCCCCCCCACAGGGGTATGGAGCAGTACTTC. Its protein product is CASSPPHRGMEQYF.

This clone has more than one count but fewer than ten. This rearrangement joins TRBV18 to TRBJ1-2; D gene uncertain. V was trimmed by 6 bases and J by 6 bases, leaving 14 bases between them. The CDR3 spans 13 residues. The germline V gene has CDR1 KGHSH and CDR2 LQKENI. CDR3 nucleotides: TGTGCCAGCTCCATCGGACTGCTGAATGGCTACACCTTC. Protein: CASSIGLLNGYTF.

The rearrangement uses TRBV27 and TRBJ2-3; D not certain. The germline V gene has CDR1 MNHEY and CDR2 SMNVEV (reference sequence). Between the trimmed V and J ends, which lost 8 bases and 4 bases, there was a span of 13 bases. The CDR3 is 13 residues long. In DNA form, the CDR3 reads TGTGCCAGCGGGCCGAGAGGCGCAGATACGCAGTATTTT. This gives the protein CASGPRGADTQYF.

The chain joins TRBV27 to TRBJ2-2; 10 bases are shared with TRBD2. The germline CDR1 and CDR2 sequences are MNHEY and SMNVEV (reference sequence). This CDR3 has 13 amino acids. V was clipped by 7 bases and J by 5 bases; unmatched bases: 1. CDR3 sequence (DNA): TGTGCCAGCAAAGCGGGAGGGACCGGGGAGCTGTTTTTT. Encoded protein: CASKAGGTGELFF.